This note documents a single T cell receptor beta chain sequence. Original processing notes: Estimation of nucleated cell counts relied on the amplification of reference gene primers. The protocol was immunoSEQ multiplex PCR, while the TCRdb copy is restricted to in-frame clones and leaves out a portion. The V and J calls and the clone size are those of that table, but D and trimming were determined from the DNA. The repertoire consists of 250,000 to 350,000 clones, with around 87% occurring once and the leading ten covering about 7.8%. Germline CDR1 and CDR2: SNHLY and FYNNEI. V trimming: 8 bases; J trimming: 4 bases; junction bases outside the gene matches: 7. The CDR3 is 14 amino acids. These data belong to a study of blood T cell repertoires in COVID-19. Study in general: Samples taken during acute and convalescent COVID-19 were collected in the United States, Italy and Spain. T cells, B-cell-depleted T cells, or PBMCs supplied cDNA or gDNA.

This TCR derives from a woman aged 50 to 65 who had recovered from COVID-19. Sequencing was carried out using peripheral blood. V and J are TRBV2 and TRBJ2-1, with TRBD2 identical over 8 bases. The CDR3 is CASAGASGYNEQFF. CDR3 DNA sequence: TGTGCCAGCGCGGGGGCTAGCGGGTACAATGAGCAGTTCTTC.